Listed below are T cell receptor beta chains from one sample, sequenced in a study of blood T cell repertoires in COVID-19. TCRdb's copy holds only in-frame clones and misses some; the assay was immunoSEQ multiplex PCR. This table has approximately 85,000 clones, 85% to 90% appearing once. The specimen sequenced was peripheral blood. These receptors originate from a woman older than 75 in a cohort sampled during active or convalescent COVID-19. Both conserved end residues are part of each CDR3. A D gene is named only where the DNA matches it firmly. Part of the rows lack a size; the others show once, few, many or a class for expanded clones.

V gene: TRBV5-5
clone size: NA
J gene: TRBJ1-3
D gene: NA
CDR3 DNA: TGTGCCAGCACCCGAAGGACAGACTCTGGAAACACCATATATTTT
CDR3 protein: CASTRRTDSGNTIYF

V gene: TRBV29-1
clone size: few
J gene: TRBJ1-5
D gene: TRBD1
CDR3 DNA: TGCAGCGTTCAGGGGGCGCGGAATCAGCCCCAGCATTTT
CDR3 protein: CSVQGARNQPQHF

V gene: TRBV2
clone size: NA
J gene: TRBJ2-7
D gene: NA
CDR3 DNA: TGTGCCAGCTGGGCAGGGCGGTGGCGGGACTCCTACGAGCAGTACTTC
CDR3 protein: CASWAGRWRDSYEQYF

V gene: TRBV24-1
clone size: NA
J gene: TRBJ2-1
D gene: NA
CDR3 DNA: TGTGCCACCAGTGACCGTCCTAGACAGGTCAATGAGCAGTTCTTC
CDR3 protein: CATSDRPRQVNEQFF

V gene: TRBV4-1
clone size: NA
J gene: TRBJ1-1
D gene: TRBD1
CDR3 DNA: TGCGCCAGCAGGCGATCAGGGGGAAGGACTGAAGCTTTCTTT
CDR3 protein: CASRRSGGRTEAFF

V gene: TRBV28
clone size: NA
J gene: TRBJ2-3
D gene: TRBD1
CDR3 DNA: TGTGCCAGCAGACGATACGGGACAGGGGGCATTACTAGCACAGATACGCAGTATTTT
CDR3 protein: CASRRYGTGGITSTDTQYF

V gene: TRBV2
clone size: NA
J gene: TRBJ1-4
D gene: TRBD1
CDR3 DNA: TGTGCCAGCAGTATACTGGGACAGGGGAATGAAAAACTGTTTTTT
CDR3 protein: CASSILGQGNEKLFF

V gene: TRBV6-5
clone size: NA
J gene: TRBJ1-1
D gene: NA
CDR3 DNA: TGTGCCAGCAATCGAGGGGGGGGCACTGAAGCTTTCTTT
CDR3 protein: CASNRGGGTEAFF

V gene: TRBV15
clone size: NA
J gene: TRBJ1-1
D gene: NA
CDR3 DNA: TGTGCCACCAGCAGAGGGAGGGGCCTGAACACTGAAGCTTTCTTT
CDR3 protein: CATSRGRGLNTEAFF

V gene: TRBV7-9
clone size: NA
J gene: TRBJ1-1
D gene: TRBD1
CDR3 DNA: TGTGCCAGCAGCCGACAGGGGGTTTACACTGAAGCTTTCTTT
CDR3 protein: CASSRQGVYTEAFF

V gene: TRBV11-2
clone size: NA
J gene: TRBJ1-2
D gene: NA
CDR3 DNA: TGTGCCAGCACCCTTTGGGCGGGACGCGACTATGGCTACACCTTC
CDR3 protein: CASTLWAGRDYGYTF

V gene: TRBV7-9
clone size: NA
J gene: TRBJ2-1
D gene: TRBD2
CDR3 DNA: TGTGCCAGCAGCCCAAGGACTAGCCTTGACAATGAGCAGTTCTTC
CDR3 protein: CASSPRTSLDNEQFF

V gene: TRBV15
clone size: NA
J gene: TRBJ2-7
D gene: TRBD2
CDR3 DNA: TGTGCCACCAGCAGAGAGGGTACTAGCGGATACGAGCAGTACTTC
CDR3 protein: CATSREGTSGYEQYF

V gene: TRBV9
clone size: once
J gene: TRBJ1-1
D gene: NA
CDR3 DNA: TGTGCCAGCAGCGTCGACCCCCGCGGGACCGAAGCTTTCTTT
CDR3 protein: CASSVDPRGTEAFF

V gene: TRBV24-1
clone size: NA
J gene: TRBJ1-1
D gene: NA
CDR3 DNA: TGTGCCACCAGTGATTCTAACACCGGGGGGGCTTTCTTT
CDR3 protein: CATSDSNTGGAFF

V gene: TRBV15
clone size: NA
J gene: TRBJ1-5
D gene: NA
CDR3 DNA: TGTGCCACCAGCAGGACAGATTTTAGCAATCAGCCCCAGCATTTT
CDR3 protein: CATSRTDFSNQPQHF

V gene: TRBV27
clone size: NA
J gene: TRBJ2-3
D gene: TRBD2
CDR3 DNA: TGTGCCAGCAGTTTCGCTAGCGGGACTAGCACAGATACGCAGTATTTT
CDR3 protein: CASSFASGTSTDTQYF